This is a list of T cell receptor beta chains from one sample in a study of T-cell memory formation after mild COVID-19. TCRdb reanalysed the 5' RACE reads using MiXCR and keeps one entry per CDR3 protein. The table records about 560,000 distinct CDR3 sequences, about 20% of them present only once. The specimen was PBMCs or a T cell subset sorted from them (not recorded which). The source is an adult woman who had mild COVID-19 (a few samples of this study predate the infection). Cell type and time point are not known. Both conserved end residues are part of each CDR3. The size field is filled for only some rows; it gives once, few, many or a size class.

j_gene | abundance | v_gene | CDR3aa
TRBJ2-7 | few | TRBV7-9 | CASSLGTSGYYEQYF
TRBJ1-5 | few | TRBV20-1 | CSARDQGGGTGSQHF
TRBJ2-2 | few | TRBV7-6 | CASSLNRGMAGELFF
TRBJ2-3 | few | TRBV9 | CASSHRTTGTSASTDTQYF
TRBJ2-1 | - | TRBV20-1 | CSVSGRAFNEQFF
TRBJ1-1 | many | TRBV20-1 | CSADGLDTEAFF
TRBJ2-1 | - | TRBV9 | CASSVPPYNEQFF
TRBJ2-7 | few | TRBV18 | CASSPSPGSSYEQYF
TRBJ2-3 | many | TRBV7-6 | CASSLAGQFADTQYF
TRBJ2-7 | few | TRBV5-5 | CASSLGPGGQLFLYEQYF
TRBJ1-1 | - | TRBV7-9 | CASSLDILNTEAFF
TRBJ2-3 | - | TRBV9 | CASSASGGLGDTQYF
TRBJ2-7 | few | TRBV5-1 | CASWADSYEQYF
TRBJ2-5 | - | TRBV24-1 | CATRQGPNQETQYF
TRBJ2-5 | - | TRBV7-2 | CASSLGGRAQETQYF
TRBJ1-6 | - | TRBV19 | CASTHRDRGGSPLHF
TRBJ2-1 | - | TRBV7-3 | CASSFLPTGQGRNEQFF
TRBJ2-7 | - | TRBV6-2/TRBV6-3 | CASSWGVSVEQYF
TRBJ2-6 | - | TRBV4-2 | CASSPRTSGTSSGANVLTF
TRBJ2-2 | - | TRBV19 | CASSTIGQGTGELFF
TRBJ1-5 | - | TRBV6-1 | CASSGQVNQPQHF
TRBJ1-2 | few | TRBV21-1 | CATSLYGYTF
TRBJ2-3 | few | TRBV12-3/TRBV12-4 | CASTTRGEGSRNTQYF
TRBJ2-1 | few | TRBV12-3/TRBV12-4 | CASSLGNPDEQFF
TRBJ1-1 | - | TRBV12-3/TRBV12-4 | CASSLGEEAFF
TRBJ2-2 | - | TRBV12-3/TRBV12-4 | CASTTLGGGRGTGELFF
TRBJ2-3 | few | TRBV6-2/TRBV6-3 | CASSPHRATQYF
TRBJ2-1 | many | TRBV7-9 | CASSLAGTYYNEQFF
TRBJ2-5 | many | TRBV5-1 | CASSSGLAGEETQYF
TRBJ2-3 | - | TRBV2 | CASSANLAGGPDTQYF
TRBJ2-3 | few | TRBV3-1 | CASSLPSNGDTQYF
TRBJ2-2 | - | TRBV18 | CASSPYRDRGTGELFF
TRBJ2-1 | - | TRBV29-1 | CSLGTGTIDEQFF
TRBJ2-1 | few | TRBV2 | CASRAGTDSYNEQFF
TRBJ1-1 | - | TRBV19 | CASTERGYTEAFF
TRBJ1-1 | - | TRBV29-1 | CSVEYSTEAFF
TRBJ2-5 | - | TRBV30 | CAWSVQLSETQYF
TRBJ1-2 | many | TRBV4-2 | CASSQDRGSYTF
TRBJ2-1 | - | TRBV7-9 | CASSRTSGGPVSYNEQFF
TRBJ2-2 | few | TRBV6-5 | CASSYRARTQNTGELFF
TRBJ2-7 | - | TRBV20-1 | CSARLGGGPSYEQYF
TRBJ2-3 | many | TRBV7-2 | CASSQRTSGRTDTQYF
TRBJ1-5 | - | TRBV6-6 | CASVLGDQPQHF
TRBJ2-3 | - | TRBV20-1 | CSARRASGSTDTQYF
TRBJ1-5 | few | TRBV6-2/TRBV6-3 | CASSRRQGGGVSNQPQHF
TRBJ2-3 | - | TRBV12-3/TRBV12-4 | CASSSRGPGTDTQYF
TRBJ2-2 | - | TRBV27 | CASSSSSGTVGELFF
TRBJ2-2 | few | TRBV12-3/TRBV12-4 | CASSLVLSGELFF
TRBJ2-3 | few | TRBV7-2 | CASSLSVARTDTQYF
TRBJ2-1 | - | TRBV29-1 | CSVEPAGGHNEQFF
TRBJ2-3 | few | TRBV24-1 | CATSDPVPGEGTDTQYF
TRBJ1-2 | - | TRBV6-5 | CASRWTGGGDGYTF